The clone carrying this T cell receptor (beta chain) was seen ten or more times. Unsorted libraries were generated from 2 million PBMCs held at -80 degrees C. The germline CDR1 and CDR2 sequences are SGHTA and FQGNSA. This CDR3 spans 14 amino acids. Trimming removed 2 bases at V and 10 bases at J, with 15 bases between. TCRdb used MiXCR to reprocess the 5' RACE reads, holding one entry per CDR3 protein. The sample has more than 75,000 distinct CDR3 sequences, approximately 10% seen once. The source of the sample is a study of neurological immune-mediated disorders. The source material was PBMCs. The chain combines TRBV7-2 with TRBJ2-1; D is unclear. This sequence was found in a middle-aged man in good health. CDR3 amino acids: CASSLNERSIEQFF. In DNA form, the CDR3 reads TGTGCCAGCAGCTTAAATGAGCGTTCGATCGAGCAGTTCTTC.